The source of this T cell receptor (beta chain) is a study of shared clonotypes between healthy human individuals. This CDR3 contains 17 residues. Germline CDR1 is SGHRS and CDR2 is YFSETQ. The J segment lost 0 bases and the V segment lost 4 bases, leaving 10 bases of the junction unmatched. Deep level was the assay's run setting. Genomic DNA belonging to each subset was distributed in equal measure over several immunoSEQ plates. How the authors handled the data: Without quality scores, immunoSEQ junctional reads could not be filtered like full-length reads. TCRdb's table, derived via immunoSEQ multiplex PCR, lists solely in-frame clones and lacks some. D and trimming come from the DNA, and the V and J calls and clone size come from that table. The top ten hold around 16% of the sample, which has roughly 96,000 clones, less than 60% seen once.

The TCR was taken from a woman aged 40 to 55 in good health. Some clones in this sample may be carry-over from other donors' samples. The V gene is TRBV5-1, the J gene TRBJ1-3; 7 bases are a match to TRBD1. Sequenced material: PBMCs. CDR3 sequence: CASSVSYRGTSGNTIYF. In DNA, the CDR3 is TGCGCCAGCAGCGTCTCATACAGGGGTACCTCTGGAAACACCATATATTTT.